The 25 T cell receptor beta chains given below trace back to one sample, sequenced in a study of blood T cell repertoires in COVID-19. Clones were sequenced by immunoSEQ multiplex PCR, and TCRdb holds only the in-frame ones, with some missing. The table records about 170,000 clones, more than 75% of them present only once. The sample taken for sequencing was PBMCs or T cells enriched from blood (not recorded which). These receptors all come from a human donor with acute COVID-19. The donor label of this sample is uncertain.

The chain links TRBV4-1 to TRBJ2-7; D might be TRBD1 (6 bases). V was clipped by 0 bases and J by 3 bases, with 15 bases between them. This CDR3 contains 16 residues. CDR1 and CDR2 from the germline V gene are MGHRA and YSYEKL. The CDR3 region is CASSQDQGQGHYEQYF. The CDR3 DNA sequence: TGCGCCAGCAGCCAAGATCAGGGCCAGGGGCACTACGAGCAGTACTTC.

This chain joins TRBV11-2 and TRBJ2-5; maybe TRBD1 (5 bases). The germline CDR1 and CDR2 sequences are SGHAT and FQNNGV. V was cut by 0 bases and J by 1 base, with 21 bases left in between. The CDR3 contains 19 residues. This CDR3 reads CASSLEISPLGRAQETQYF. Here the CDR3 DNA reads TGTGCCAGCAGCTTAGAGATATCTCCCCTGGGCAGGGCCCAAGAGACCCAGTACTTC.

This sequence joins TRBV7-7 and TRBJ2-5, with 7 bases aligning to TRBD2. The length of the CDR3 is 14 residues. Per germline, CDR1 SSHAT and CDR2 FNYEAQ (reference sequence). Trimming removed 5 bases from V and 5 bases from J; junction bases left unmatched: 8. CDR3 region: CASSPNGGSETQYF. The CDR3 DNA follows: TGTGCCAGCAGCCCAAACGGGGGGTCGGAGACCCAGTACTTC.

The CDR3 DNA follows: TGTGCCAGCAGCTTAATGAGCGGGGGGAGCACAGATACGCAGTATTTT. Translated: CASSLMSGGSTDTQYF. The chain carries TRBV7-3 and TRBJ2-3; TRBD2 matches 9 bases. J was trimmed by 0 bases and V by 1 base; bases with no gene match: 2. From germline, CDR1 is SGHTA and CDR2 FQGTGA. This CDR3 contains 16 residues.

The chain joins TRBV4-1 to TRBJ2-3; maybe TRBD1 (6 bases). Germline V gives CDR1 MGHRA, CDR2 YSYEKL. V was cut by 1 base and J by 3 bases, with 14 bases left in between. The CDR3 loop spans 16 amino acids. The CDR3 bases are TGCGCCAGCAGCCAAGGGGGGCCAGGGTTGACAGATACGCAGTATTTT. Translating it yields CASSQGGPGLTDTQYF.

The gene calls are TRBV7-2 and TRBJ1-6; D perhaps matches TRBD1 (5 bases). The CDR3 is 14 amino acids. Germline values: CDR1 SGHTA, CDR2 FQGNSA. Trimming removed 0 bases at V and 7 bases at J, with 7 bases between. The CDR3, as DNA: TGTGCCAGCAGCTTAGCGCAGGGCAATTCACCCCTCCACTTT. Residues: CASSLAQGNSPLHF.

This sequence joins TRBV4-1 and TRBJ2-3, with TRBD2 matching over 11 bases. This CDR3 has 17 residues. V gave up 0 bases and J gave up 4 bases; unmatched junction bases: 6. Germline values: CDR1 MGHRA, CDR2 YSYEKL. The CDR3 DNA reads TGCGCCAGCAGCCAAGATCCCGGGACTAGCGGATCAGATACGCAGTATTTT. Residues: CASSQDPGTSGSDTQYF.

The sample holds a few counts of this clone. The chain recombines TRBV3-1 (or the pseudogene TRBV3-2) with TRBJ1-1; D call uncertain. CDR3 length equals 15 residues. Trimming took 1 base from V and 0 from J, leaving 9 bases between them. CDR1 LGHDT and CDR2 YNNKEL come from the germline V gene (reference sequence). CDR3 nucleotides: TGTGCCAGCAGCCAAGCGTCACAAATGAACACTGAAGCTTTCTTT. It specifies CASSQASQMNTEAFF.

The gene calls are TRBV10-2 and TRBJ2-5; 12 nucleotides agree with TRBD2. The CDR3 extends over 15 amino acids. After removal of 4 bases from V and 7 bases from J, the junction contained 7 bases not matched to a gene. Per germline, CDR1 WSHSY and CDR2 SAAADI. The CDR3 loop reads CASSARLAGEGTQYF. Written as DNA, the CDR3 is TGCGCCAGCAGTGCCAGACTAGCGGGGGAGGGGACCCAGTACTTC.

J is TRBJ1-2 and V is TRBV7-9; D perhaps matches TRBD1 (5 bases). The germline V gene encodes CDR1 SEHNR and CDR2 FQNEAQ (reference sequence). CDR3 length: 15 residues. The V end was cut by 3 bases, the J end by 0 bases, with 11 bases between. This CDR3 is CASSFTGRANYGYTF. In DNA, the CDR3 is TGTGCCAGCAGCTTTACAGGCCGAGCTAACTATGGCTACACCTTC. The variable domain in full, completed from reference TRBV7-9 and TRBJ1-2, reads DTGVSQNPRHKITKRGQNVTFRCDPISEHNRLYWYRQTLGQGPEFLTYFQNEAQLEKSRLLSDRFSAERPKGSFSTLEIQRTEQGDSAMYLCASSFTGRANYGYTFGSGTRLTVV.

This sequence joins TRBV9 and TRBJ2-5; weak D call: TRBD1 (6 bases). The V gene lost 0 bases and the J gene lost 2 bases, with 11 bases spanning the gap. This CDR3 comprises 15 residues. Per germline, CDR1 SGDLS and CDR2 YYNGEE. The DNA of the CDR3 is TGTGCCAGCAGCGTAGGGCTGGGGGCACAAGAGACCCAGTACTTC. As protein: CASSVGLGAQETQYF.

This CDR3 reads CARRTGFNSPLHF. The DNA for the CDR3 is TGTGCCAGGCGGACAGGCTTCAATTCACCCCTCCACTTT. The chain links TRBV30 to TRBJ1-6, with 7 positions matching TRBD1. This CDR3 contains 13 residues. Germline values: CDR1 GTSNPN, CDR2 SVGIG (reference sequence). V dropped 8 bases and J dropped 7; count of bases not matched to a gene: 8.

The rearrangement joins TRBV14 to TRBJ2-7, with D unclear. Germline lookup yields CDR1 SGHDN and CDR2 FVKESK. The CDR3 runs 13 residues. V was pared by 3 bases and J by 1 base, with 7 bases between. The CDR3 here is CASSQSVSYEQYF. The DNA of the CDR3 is TGTGCCAGCAGCCAGTCAGTATCCTACGAGCAGTACTTC.

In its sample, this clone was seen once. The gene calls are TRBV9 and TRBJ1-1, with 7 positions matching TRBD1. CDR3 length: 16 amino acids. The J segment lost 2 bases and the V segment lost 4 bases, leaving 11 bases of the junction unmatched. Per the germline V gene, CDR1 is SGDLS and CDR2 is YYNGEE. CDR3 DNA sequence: TGTGCCAGCAGCCCCCCGGGGCAGGGGGTTAACACTGAAGCTTTCTTT. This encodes CASSPPGQGVNTEAFF.

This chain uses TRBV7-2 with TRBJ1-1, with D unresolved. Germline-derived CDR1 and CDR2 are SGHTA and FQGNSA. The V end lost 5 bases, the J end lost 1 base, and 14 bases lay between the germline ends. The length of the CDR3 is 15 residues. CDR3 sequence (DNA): TGTGCCAGCAGCCGCCTCCCTGGCAGGAACACTGAAGCTTTCTTT. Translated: CASSRLPGRNTEAFF.

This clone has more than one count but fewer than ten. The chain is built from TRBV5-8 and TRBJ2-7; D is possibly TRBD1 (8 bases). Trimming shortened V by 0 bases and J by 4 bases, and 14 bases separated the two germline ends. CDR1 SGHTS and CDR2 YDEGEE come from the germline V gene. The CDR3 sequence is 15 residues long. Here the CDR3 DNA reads TGTGCCAGCAGCTTGGCCGGGAGGACAGGGTACGAGCAGTACTTC. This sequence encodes CASSLAGRTGYEQYF. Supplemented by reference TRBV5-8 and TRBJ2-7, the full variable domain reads EAGVTQSPTHLIKTRGQQATLRCSPISGHTSVYWYQQALGLGLQFLLWYDEGEERNRGNFPPRFSGRQFPNYSSELNVNALELEDSALYLCASSLAGRTGYEQYFGPGTRLTVT.

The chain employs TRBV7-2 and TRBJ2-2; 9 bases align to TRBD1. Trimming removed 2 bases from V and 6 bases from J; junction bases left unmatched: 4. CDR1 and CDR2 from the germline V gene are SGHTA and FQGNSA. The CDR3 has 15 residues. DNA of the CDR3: TGTGCCAGCAGCTTATACAGGGGGCAGCCCGGGGAGCTGTTTTTT. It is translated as CASSLYRGQPGELFF.

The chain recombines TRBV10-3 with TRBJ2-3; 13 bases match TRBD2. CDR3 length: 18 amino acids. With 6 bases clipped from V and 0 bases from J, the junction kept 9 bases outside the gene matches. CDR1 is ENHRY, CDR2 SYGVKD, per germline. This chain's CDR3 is CAISLTSGGAFSTDTQYF. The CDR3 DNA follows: TGTGCCATCAGCCTTACTAGCGGGGGGGCGTTTAGCACAGATACGCAGTATTTT.

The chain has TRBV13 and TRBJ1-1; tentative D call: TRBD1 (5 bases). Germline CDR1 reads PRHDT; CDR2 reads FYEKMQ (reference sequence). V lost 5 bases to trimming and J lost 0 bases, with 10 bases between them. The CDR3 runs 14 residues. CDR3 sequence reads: CASSPGGMNTEAFF. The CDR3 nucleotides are TGTGCCAGCAGCCCCGGGGGGATGAACACTGAAGCTTTCTTT.

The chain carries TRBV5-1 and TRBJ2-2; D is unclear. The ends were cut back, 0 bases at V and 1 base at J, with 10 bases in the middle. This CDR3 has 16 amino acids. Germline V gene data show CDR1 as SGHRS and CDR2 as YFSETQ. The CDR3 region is CASSLVPSGNTGELFF. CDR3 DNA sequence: TGCGCCAGCAGCTTGGTTCCGTCGGGGAACACCGGGGAGCTGTTTTTT.

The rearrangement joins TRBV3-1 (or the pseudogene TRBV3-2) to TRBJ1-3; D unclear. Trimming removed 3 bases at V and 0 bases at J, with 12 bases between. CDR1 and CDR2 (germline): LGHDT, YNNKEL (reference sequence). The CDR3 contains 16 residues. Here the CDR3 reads CASSQSQVNSGNTIYF. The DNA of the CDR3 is TGTGCCAGCAGCCAGAGTCAGGTCAACTCTGGAAACACCATATATTTT.

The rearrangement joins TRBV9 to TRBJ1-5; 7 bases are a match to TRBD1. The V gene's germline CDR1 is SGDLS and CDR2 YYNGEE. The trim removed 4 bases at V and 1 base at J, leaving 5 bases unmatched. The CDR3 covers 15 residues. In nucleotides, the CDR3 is TGTGCCAGCAGCCTTGGGACAGAAAGCAATCAGCCCCAGCATTTT. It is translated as CASSLGTESNQPQHF.

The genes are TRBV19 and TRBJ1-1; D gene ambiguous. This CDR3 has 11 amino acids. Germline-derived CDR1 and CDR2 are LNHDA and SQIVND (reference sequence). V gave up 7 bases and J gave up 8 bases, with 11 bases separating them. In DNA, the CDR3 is TGTGCCAGTACCCGGAGCGACGAAGCTTTCTTT. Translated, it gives CASTRSDEAFF.

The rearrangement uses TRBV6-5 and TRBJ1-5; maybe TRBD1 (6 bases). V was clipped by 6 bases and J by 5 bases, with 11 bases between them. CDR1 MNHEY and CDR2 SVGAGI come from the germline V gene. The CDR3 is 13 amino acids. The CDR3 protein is CASSLQGHQPQHF. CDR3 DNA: TGTGCCAGCAGCCTACAGGGACATCAGCCCCAGCATTTT.

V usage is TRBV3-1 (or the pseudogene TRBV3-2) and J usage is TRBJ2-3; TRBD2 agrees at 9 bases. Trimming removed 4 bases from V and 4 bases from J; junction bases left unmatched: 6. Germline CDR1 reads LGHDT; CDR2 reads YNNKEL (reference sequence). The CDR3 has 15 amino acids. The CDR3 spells CASSRAGGPADTQYF. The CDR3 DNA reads TGTGCCAGCAGCCGGGCGGGGGGGCCCGCAGATACGCAGTATTTT.